This T cell receptor (beta chain) was captured by sequencing in a study of OX40 agonist ivuxolimab in advanced cancers. The wider study: Each patient was given ivuxolimab into a vein every 2 weeks, at 0.01 to 10 mg/kg. A male proportion of over 75% was recorded, with mean age 60 years and range roughly 23 to 79.

Clones were sequenced by immunoSEQ multiplex PCR, and TCRdb holds only the in-frame ones, with some missing. The sample consists of some 86,000 clones, about 90% of them appearing once. This CDR3 is 15 amino acids long. With V trimmed by 3 bases and J by 6 bases, 5 bases remained unmatched. Germline lookup yields CDR1 SNHLY and CDR2 FYNNEI. This TCR derives from an adult with an advanced solid tumor such as melanoma, head and neck, liver or kidney cancer. The chain uses TRBV2 and TRBJ1-5; the match to TRBD1 covers 10 bases. Sequencing used CD4+ or CD8+ T cells sorted from blood, obtained in a trial of the OX40 agonist ivuxolimab. CDR3 nucleotide sequence: TGTGCCAGCAGTGATACCGGGACAGGGGTTCAGCCCCAGCATTTT. It codes for CASSDTGTGVQPQHF.